This T cell receptor (beta chain) was sequenced during a study of CD8 T cells in Susac syndrome. With random hexamers, reverse transcription was performed on roughly 0.45 to 1 ug of RNA. TCRdb recomputed calls from the immunoSEQ multiplex PCR reads with MiXCR, one row per CDR3 protein. Here the sample spans almost 450,000 distinct CDR3 sequences, around 85% being singletons. This CDR3 region has 15 residues. Deletions cut 4 bases from V and 4 bases from J, with 13 bases between. CDR1 is MRHNA and CDR2 is SNTAGT in the germline V gene. This clonotype was recorded once. V is TRBV6-4 and J is TRBJ2-2; D is tentatively TRBD1 or TRBD2 (6 bases each). This TCR was sampled from a human donor with multiple sclerosis. The sample consisted of CD8+ T cells from PBMCs. CDR3 loop: CASSVRGGTTGELFF. The DNA for the CDR3 is TGTGCCAGCAGTGTCAGAGGGGGGACCACCGGGGAGCTGTTTTTT.